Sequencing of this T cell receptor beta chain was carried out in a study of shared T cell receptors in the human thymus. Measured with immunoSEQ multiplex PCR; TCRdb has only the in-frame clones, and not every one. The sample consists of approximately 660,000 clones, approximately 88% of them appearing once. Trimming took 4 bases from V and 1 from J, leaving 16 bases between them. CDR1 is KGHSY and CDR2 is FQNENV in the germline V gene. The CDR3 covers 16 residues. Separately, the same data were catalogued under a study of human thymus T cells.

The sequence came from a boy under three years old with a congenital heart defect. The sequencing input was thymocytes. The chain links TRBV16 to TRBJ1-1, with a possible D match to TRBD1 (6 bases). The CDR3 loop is CASSPKGEGPNTEAFF. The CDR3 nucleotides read TGTGCCAGCAGCCCCAAGGGGGAGGGCCCGAACACTGAAGCTTTCTTT. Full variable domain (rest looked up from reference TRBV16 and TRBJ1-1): GEEVAQTPKHLVRGEGQKAKLYCAPIKGHSYVFWYQQVLKNEFKFLISFQNENVFDETGMPKERFSAKCLPNSPCSLEIQATKLEDSAVYFCASSPKGEGPNTEAFFGQGTRLTVV.